These 21 T cell receptor beta chains share one sample of origin, sequenced in a study of blood T cells in healthy people across ages. A second about 7 to 12 cycle PCR used barcoded and J-beta primers. TCRdb recomputed calls from the 5' RACE reads with MiXCR, one row per CDR3 protein. This sample has about 1.5 million distinct CDR3 sequences, with roughly 43% found just once. Sequencing input: blood. Every receptor here comes from a woman between 18 and 30 years old in good health.

The chain uses TRBV4-1 and TRBJ1-2; D perhaps matches TRBD1 (5 bases). Trimming cost V 0 bases and J 0 bases, with 11 bases left between them. CDR1 is MGHRA and CDR2 is YSYEKL in the germline V gene. The CDR3 has 16 amino acids. The CDR3 spells CASSQDQAGPNYGYTF. CDR3 DNA sequence: TGCGCCAGCAGCCAAGATCAGGCAGGGCCTAACTATGGCTACACCTTC.

As regards this clonotype: Given a much more abundant clone one base away, this may be a read error. The chain couples TRBV7-2 to TRBJ2-3, with a possible D match to TRBD2 (6 bases). CDR1 and CDR2 from the germline V gene are SGHTA and FQGNSA. V lost 7 bases and J lost 10, with 15 bases in between. The CDR3 length is 12 residues. The CDR3 region is CASKKTGGAQYF. The CDR3 DNA follows: TGTGCCAGCAAAAAGACCGGGGGAGCGCAGTATTTT.

The chain combines TRBV11-3 with TRBJ2-7; the D is unclear. The length of the CDR3 is 13 residues. V dropped 2 bases and J dropped 7 bases, with 12 bases sitting between them. Germline V CDR1 and CDR2: SGHNT, YENEEA. This CDR3 reads CASSLFTDDEQYF. CDR3 sequence (DNA): TGTGCCAGCAGCTTATTCACCGACGATGAGCAGTACTTC.

The rearrangement joins TRBV4-1 to TRBJ2-7, with D maybe TRBD1 (5 bases). The CDR3 spans 15 residues. Germline V gene lookup returns CDR1 MGHRA and CDR2 YSYEKL. V shed 6 bases and J shed 3 bases, with 18 bases lying between them. In DNA form, the CDR3 reads TGCGCCAGCAGTTCCGGGCCTACCAGGGTCTACGAGCAGTACTTC. Translation: CASSSGPTRVYEQYF.

This clonotype was detected many times. Sequence at one end of the junction differs from germline and may be a read error. The chain has TRBV12-3 or TRBV12-4 and TRBJ1-2; D gene ambiguous. The CDR3 runs to 13 residues. The DNA of the CDR3 is TGTGCCAGCAGCCAGAGTTTTAACGATGGCTACACCTTC. It specifies CASSQSFNDGYTF.

This clonotype occurred a few times. The rearrangement joins TRBV20-1 to TRBJ2-3, with 12 nucleotides matching TRBD2. The V segment lost 1 base and the J segment 4 bases; nucleotides outside the gene matches: 3. Germline-derived CDR1 and CDR2 are DFQATT and SNEGSKA (reference sequence). This CDR3 is 15 amino acids long. CDR3 in DNA: TGCAGTGCTAGAGGACTAGCGGGGGCCCCAGATACGCAGTATTTT. Translating gives CSARGLAGAPDTQYF.

This chain links TRBV5-1 with TRBJ2-4; possible D gene TRBD1, 5 bases. Per the germline V gene, CDR1 is SGHRS and CDR2 is YFSETQ. The CDR3 is 16 residues long. V was clipped by 0 bases and J by 1 base, with 11 bases between them. In DNA form, the CDR3 reads TGCGCCAGCAGCTTGGAGCCAGGGCGGGCCAAAAACATTCAGTACTTC. Its translation: CASSLEPGRAKNIQYF.

This clonotype was detected only a few times. V and J are TRBV14 and TRBJ2-1; D is possibly TRBD1 or TRBD2 (6 bases each). The V gene lost 4 bases and the J gene lost 3 bases, with 13 bases spanning the gap. This CDR3 comprises 15 residues. In germline, CDR1 is SGHDN, CDR2 FVKESK. The CDR3 bases are TGTGCCAGCAGCCCATTCGGGGGCATCTACAATGAGCAGTTCTTC. It encodes CASSPFGGIYNEQFF.

This clonotype was recorded at least ten times. The CDR3 region has the DNA TGTGCCAGCAGCTTAGATCTAGCTGCAGATACGCAGTATTTT. This encodes CASSLDLAADTQYF. V and J are TRBV11-2 and TRBJ2-3; D is perhaps TRBD2 (5 bases). The germline V and J ends were trimmed by 0 bases and 4 bases, with 8 bases remaining between them. The CDR3 contains 14 residues. CDR1 SGHAT and CDR2 FQNNGV come from the germline V gene.

This clonotype came up many times. This CDR3 is CSARDRGSYGYTF. The CDR3 bases are TGCAGTGCTAGAGACAGGGGATCTTATGGCTACACCTTC. The chain carries TRBV20-1 and TRBJ1-2; D perhaps matches TRBD1 (6 bases). Germline loops: CDR1 DFQATT, CDR2 SNEGSKA (reference sequence). CDR3 length: 13 amino acids. Trimming stripped 0 bases from V and 5 bases from J, with 10 bases between.

The genes are TRBV28 and TRBJ2-3; no clear D gene. This CDR3 region has 14 residues. Germline V CDR1 and CDR2: MDHEN, SYDVKM. Trimming stripped 5 bases from V and 1 base from J, with 10 bases between. The CDR3 region is CASSPSRRTDTQYF. CDR3 in DNA: TGTGCCAGCAGTCCGAGCCGACGCACAGATACGCAGTATTTT.

This clonotype was counted only a few times. The chain carries TRBV12-3 or TRBV12-4 and TRBJ1-4; tentatively, D is TRBD1 (5 bases). Between the trimmed V and J ends, which lost 3 bases and 12 bases, there was a span of 11 bases. The CDR3 covers 12 residues. In nucleotides, the CDR3 is TGTGCCAGCAGTTTTTGGGGGGGGGAACTGTTTTTT. Translating it yields CASSFWGGELFF.

Note on this clonotype: A read error may account for a junction end that differs from germline. V and J are TRBV29-1 and TRBJ2-3; a possible D gene is TRBD1 (6 bases). The CDR3 covers 13 residues. The germline V gene has CDR1 SQVTM and CDR2 ANQGSEA. Here the CDR3 reads CSVLGAAADTRYF. The CDR3 DNA follows: TGCAGCGTCTTGGGGGCAGCGGCAGATACGCGGTATTTT.

The genes are TRBV7-2 and TRBJ2-7; D uncertain. This CDR3 has 15 residues. The germline V gene has CDR1 SGHTA and CDR2 FQGNSA. The V end lost 5 bases, the J end lost 6 bases, and 20 bases lay between the germline ends. CDR3 protein: CASSTTKSERGEQYF. CDR3 bases: TGTGCCAGCAGCACTACTAAAAGCGAGCGCGGCGAGCAGTACTTC.

This clonotype was picked up many times. The chain employs TRBV4-2 and TRBJ2-1, with D maybe TRBD2 (5 bases). The CDR3 extends over 16 amino acids. Looked up from germline, CDR1 is LGHNA and CDR2 is YNFKEQ. With 4 bases removed from V and 0 bases from J, the gap between germline ends came to 13 bases. The CDR3 reads CASSRVGVNSYNEQFF. The CDR3 DNA reads as TGTGCCAGCAGCCGGGTCGGGGTGAACTCCTACAATGAGCAGTTCTTC.

The gene calls are TRBV5-1 and TRBJ2-2; possible D gene TRBD2, 5 bases. The CDR3 has 13 residues. Between the trimmed V and J ends, which lost 4 bases and 4 bases, there was a span of 8 bases. Germline lookup yields CDR1 SGHRS and CDR2 YFSETQ. The CDR3 sequence: CASSTSLTGELFF. CDR3 sequence (DNA): TGCGCCAGCAGCACTAGTCTCACCGGGGAGCTGTTTTTT.

The rearrangement uses TRBV6-2 or TRBV6-3 and TRBJ1-2; 7 bases match TRBD1. The germline gives CDR1 MNHEY, CDR2 SVGEGT. This CDR3 has 14 residues. Trimming cost V 6 bases and J 4 bases; bases outside gene matches: 8. CDR3 in DNA: TGTGCCAGCAGGAGCATTGACAGGGCCTATGGCTACACCTTC. This encodes CASRSIDRAYGYTF.

This clonotype has only a few counts. J is TRBJ1-1 and V is TRBV7-9, with TRBD1 as a possible D gene (6 bases). The V and J ends lost 1 base and 2 bases respectively, with 11 bases between them. CDR3 length: 15 amino acids. CDR1 and CDR2 from the germline V gene are SEHNR and FQNEAQ (reference sequence). The CDR3 DNA reads TGTGCCAGCAGCTTAGTTCTGACAGGAAACACTGAAGCTTTCTTT. Protein product: CASSLVLTGNTEAFF.

The sample holds a few counts of this clonotype. The chain carries TRBV20-1 and TRBJ1-1; D ambiguous. V was shortened by 0 bases and J by 1 base, with 12 bases between the two germline ends. Germline CDR1 reads DFQATT; CDR2 reads SNEGSKA (reference sequence). CDR3 length equals 15 residues. CDR3 DNA sequence: TGCAGTGCTAGAGATCGGGCCACTAGGAACACTGAAGCTTTCTTT. This translates into CSARDRATRNTEAFF.

The gene calls are TRBV6-1 and TRBJ1-5; D ambiguous. This CDR3 region has 14 residues. Trimming took 2 bases from V and 7 from J, leaving 12 bases between them. CDR1 MNHNS and CDR2 SASEGT come from the germline V gene. The CDR3 protein is CASSERRIGQPQHF. The CDR3 DNA is TGTGCCAGCAGTGAAAGGAGAATTGGACAGCCCCAGCATTTT.

This sequence joins TRBV7-3 and TRBJ2-4; 9 bases map to TRBD2. TRBJ2-7 explains the end of the DNA better; the J call may be wrong. Germline CDR1 and CDR2: SGHTA and FQGTGA. The length of the CDR3 is 18 residues. The CDR3 loop reads CASSLKELAGLPPYEQYF. The CDR3 DNA follows: TGTGCCAGCAGCTTAAAGGAACTAGCGGGCCTGCCACCATACGAGCAGTACTTC.